A single sample is the source of the 19 T cell receptor beta chains below, sequenced in a study of blood T cell repertoires in COVID-19. The method was immunoSEQ multiplex PCR; TCRdb's version includes in-frame clones alone and lacks a portion of them. The table includes 60,000 to 75,000 clones, 75% to 85% detected once. The sequenced material came from peripheral blood. The receptor set was obtained from a human donor in a cohort sampled during active COVID-19.

V is TRBV2 and J is TRBJ1-5; TRBD1 matches at 7 bases. Germline assignment: CDR1 SNHLY and CDR2 FYNNEI. V shed 6 bases, J shed 6 bases, and the junction held 11 bases outside the gene matches. The CDR3 consists of 15 residues. The CDR3 nucleotides are TGTGCCAGCAGACTAAACAGGGGTTTAGGTCAGCCCCAGCATTTT. Residues: CASRLNRGLGQPQHF.

This chain connects TRBV6-2 or TRBV6-3 to TRBJ1-6, with 10 bases identical to TRBD1. V lost 5 bases and J lost 6; bases outside the gene matches: 4. Germline V gene lookup returns CDR1 MNHEY and CDR2 SVGEGT. The CDR3 is 15 amino acids. CDR3 in DNA: TGTGCCAGCAGTCCCGGGACAGGGGTTAATTCACCCCTCCACTTT. Amino acids: CASSPGTGVNSPLHF.

The V and J genes are TRBV6-4 and TRBJ2-3; weak D call: TRBD2 (7 bases). The length of the CDR3 is 14 residues. V lost 2 bases, J lost 2 bases, and 8 bases lay in between. The V gene's germline CDR1 is MRHNA and CDR2 SNTAGT. DNA for the CDR3: TGTGCCAGCAGTGACGGGGGGGCCACAGATACGCAGTATTTT. It is translated as CASSDGGATDTQYF.

This rearrangement joins TRBV9 to TRBJ2-7, with D possibly being TRBD2 (5 bases). Trimming removed 3 bases at V and 5 bases at J, with 12 bases between. The germline CDR1 and CDR2 sequences are SGDLS and YYNGEE. CDR3 size: 13 residues. CDR3 amino acids: CASSARLTNEQYF. The CDR3 DNA sequence: TGTGCCAGCAGCGCCCGACTAACCAACGAGCAGTACTTC.

The chain uses TRBV10-3 and TRBJ1-1; no definite D call. The V gene lost 10 bases and the J gene lost 0 bases, with 15 bases spanning the gap. The CDR3 spans 14 residues. Looked up from germline, CDR1 is ENHRY and CDR2 is SYGVKD. The CDR3 loop reads CATGRIPLNTEAFF. DNA of the CDR3: TGTGCCACCGGCAGGATTCCCCTGAACACTGAAGCTTTCTTT.

This chain uses TRBV24-1 with TRBJ2-5; 8 bases line up with TRBD1. The CDR3 is 15 amino acids. CDR1 is KGHDR, CDR2 SFDVKD, per germline. The trim removed 3 bases at V and 5 bases at J, leaving 7 bases unmatched. CDR3 bases: TGTGCCACCAGTGATCCTCAGGGGGCTGGGGAGACCCAGTACTTC. Encoded protein: CATSDPQGAGETQYF.

This rearrangement joins TRBV11-2 to TRBJ2-1; tentative D call: TRBD2 (5 bases). Germline assignment: CDR1 SGHAT and CDR2 FQNNGV. This CDR3 region has 12 residues. Deletions cut 5 bases from V and 5 bases from J, with 7 bases between. Written as DNA, the CDR3 is TGTGCCAGCAGCGTACTAGACAATGAGCAGTTCTTC. Amino acid sequence: CASSVLDNEQFF.

The rearrangement uses TRBV19 and TRBJ1-5; TRBD1 matches at 8 bases. V was pared by 6 bases and J by 2 bases, with 3 bases of the junction left unmatched. Germline loops: CDR1 LNHDA, CDR2 SQIVND (reference sequence). The CDR3 sequence is 14 residues long. CDR3 residues: CASSDRGGNQPQHF. The CDR3 bases are TGTGCCAGTAGCGACAGGGGTGGCAATCAGCCCCAGCATTTT.

J is TRBJ2-6 and V is TRBV7-6, with a possible D match to TRBD2 (6 bases). The CDR3 loop spans 17 amino acids. The V gene lost 8 bases and the J gene lost 0 bases, with 17 bases spanning the gap. Germline values: CDR1 SGHVS, CDR2 FNYEAQ. CDR3: CASSVSAGPSGANVLTF. In nucleotides, the CDR3 is TGTGCCAGCTCCGTATCCGCGGGGCCCTCTGGGGCCAACGTCCTGACTTTC.

The rearrangement uses TRBV18 and TRBJ1-3; TRBD1 agrees at 10 bases. This CDR3 is 15 amino acids long. Unmatched junction bases numbered 1, after V lost 3 bases and J lost 2 bases. CDR1 is KGHSH, CDR2 LQKENI, per germline. In nucleotides, the CDR3 is TGTGCCAGCTCACCCGGGACAGGGGCTGGAAACACCATATATTTT. Translated, it gives CASSPGTGAGNTIYF.

The chain combines TRBV5-1 with TRBJ2-1, with a tentative D call TRBD1 (5 bases). V lost 2 bases and J 1 base, leaving 19 bases between the germline ends. In germline, CDR1 is SGHRS, CDR2 YFSETQ. This CDR3 contains 18 residues. The CDR3 coding sequence is TGCGCCAGCAGCTTAGGACACATTTCCCAGCTTTCCTACAATGAGCAGTTCTTC. It encodes CASSLGHISQLSYNEQFF.

Here the CDR3 reads CASSKSGGTGELFF. In DNA, the CDR3 is TGTGCCAGCAGCAAATCCGGCGGCACCGGGGAGCTGTTTTTT. This chain uses TRBV21-1 with TRBJ2-2; the table's D call, TRBD2, was not checked against the DNA. TRBV21-1 is marked as a pseudogene. The CDR3 runs 14 residues.

The CDR3 is CASTVAGGSTDTQYF. CDR3 coding DNA: TGTGCCAGCACCGTAGCGGGGGGAAGCACAGATACGCAGTATTTT. The chain couples TRBV7-2 to TRBJ2-3, with TRBD2 matching 10 bases. Losses at the gene ends were 7 bases for V and 0 bases for J; bases not matched to a gene: 4. This CDR3 is 15 amino acids long. CDR1 and CDR2 from the germline V gene are SGHTA and FQGNSA.

This clone has a single count. The chain combines TRBV12-3 or TRBV12-4 with TRBJ1-2; possibly TRBD1 for D (5 bases). CDR3 size: 12 residues. The V end was cut by 2 bases, the J end by 8 bases, with 9 bases between. In nucleotides, the CDR3 is TGTGCCAGCAGTTTACTGGGGGGGGGCTACACCTTC. Translated: CASSLLGGGYTF.

This rearrangement joins TRBV3-1 (or the pseudogene TRBV3-2) to TRBJ2-3, with TRBD2 as a possible D gene (6 bases). The CDR3 is made up of 15 amino acids. Germline CDR1 is LGHDT and CDR2 is YNNKEL (reference sequence). The ends were cut back, 10 bases at V and 4 bases at J, with 21 bases in the middle. In DNA, the CDR3 is TGTGCCACCAAACTAGGAGGGAATGGAGCAGATACGCAGTATTTT. Its protein is CATKLGGNGADTQYF.

J is TRBJ2-1 and V is TRBV7-6; 14 nucleotides agree with TRBD2. The CDR3 loop spans 17 amino acids. Unmatched junction bases numbered 7, after V lost 5 bases and J lost 4 bases. CDR1 is SGHVS and CDR2 is FNYEAQ in the germline V gene. CDR3 protein: CASSPGTSGGLYNEQFF. CDR3 bases: TGTGCCAGCAGCCCCGGGACTAGCGGGGGACTGTACAATGAGCAGTTCTTC. Drawing the rest from reference TRBV7-6 and TRBJ2-1, the complete variable domain is GAGVSQSPRYKVTKRGQDVALRCDPISGHVSLYWYRQALGQGPEFLTYFNYEAQQDKSGLPNDRFSAERPEGSISTLTIQRTEQRDSAMYRCASSPGTSGGLYNEQFFGPGTRLTVL.

The V and J genes are TRBV5-1 and TRBJ1-2; D is unresolved. Between the trimmed V and J ends, which lost 1 base and 8 bases, there was a span of 12 bases. The CDR3 contains 13 residues. Germline CDR1 is SGHRS and CDR2 is YFSETQ. CDR3 sequence (DNA): TGCGCCAGCAGCTTGAAGGTGCGGAGGGGCTACACCTTC. Translating gives CASSLKVRRGYTF.

The V gene is TRBV7-9, the J gene TRBJ2-5; 14 bases line up with TRBD2. The germline gives CDR1 SEHNR, CDR2 FQNEAQ (reference sequence). V dropped 2 bases and J dropped 4; count of bases not matched to a gene: 3. CDR3 length: 16 residues. The CDR3 region has the DNA TGTGCCAGCAGCTTACAGGGACTAGCGGGGGTAGAGACCCAGTACTTC. As protein: CASSLQGLAGVETQYF.

The rearrangement joins TRBV7-9 to TRBJ1-1, with a tentative D call TRBD1 (6 bases). The CDR3 runs 14 residues. V gave up 6 bases and J gave up 1 base, with 12 bases separating them. The germline V gene has CDR1 SEHNR and CDR2 FQNEAQ (reference sequence). As DNA, the CDR3 is TGTGCCAGCAGTTTTACAGGGAAGAACACTGAAGCTTTCTTT. Its protein product is CASSFTGKNTEAFF.